The rows below give T cell receptor beta chains drawn from one sample of a study of T cell responses to AZD1222 COVID-19 vaccine. The assay was immunoSEQ multiplex PCR, and TCRdb's table has in-frame clones only and misses some. The sample has 85,000 to 100,000 clones, about 89% seen once. The specimen comprised peripheral blood, sampled on day 0 of AZD1222 vaccination. The receptors come from an adult in good health. The CDR3 runs from the conserved cysteine through the conserved F or W. The order of the fields is J gene, D gene, clone size, V gene, CDR3 DNA, CDR3 protein. D genes are given only for firm matches. Rows give clone size only sometimes, using once, few, many, or a class for an expanded clone.

J gene: TRBJ1-2; D gene: NA; clone size: NA; V gene: TRBV5-1; CDR3 DNA: TGCGCCAGCAGCCCCCGCTCCGGGAACTATGGCTACACCTTC; CDR3 protein: CASSPRSGNYGYTF
J gene: TRBJ2-7; D gene: TRBD2; clone size: NA; V gene: TRBV28; CDR3 DNA: TGTGCCAGCAGTTTTCTTGGTAGCGGGGGGGATTACTCCTACGAGCAGTACTTC; CDR3 protein: CASSFLGSGGDYSYEQYF
J gene: TRBJ2-2; D gene: TRBD2; clone size: NA; V gene: TRBV9; CDR3 DNA: TGTGCCAGCAGCGTAACTAGCGGGGCCGACGGGGAGCTGTTTTTT; CDR3 protein: CASSVTSGADGELFF
J gene: TRBJ1-1; D gene: TRBD1; clone size: NA; V gene: TRBV7-2; CDR3 DNA: TGTGCCAGCGGCTTGAGGACAGGGATTATGAACACTGAAGCTTTCTTT; CDR3 protein: CASGLRTGIMNTEAFF
J gene: TRBJ1-6; D gene: NA; clone size: NA; V gene: TRBV27; CDR3 DNA: TGTGCCAGCGGTAGGGTGCAATCACCCCTCCACTTT; CDR3 protein: CASGRVQSPLHF
J gene: TRBJ1-1; D gene: NA; clone size: NA; V gene: TRBV14; CDR3 DNA: TGTGCCAGCAGCCAACGAGGGGAGACTGAAGCTTTCTTT; CDR3 protein: CASSQRGETEAFF
J gene: TRBJ1-6; D gene: NA; clone size: NA; V gene: TRBV6-5; CDR3 DNA: TGTGCCAGCAGTTACCAAGGGGTTAACTCACCCCTCCACTTT; CDR3 protein: CASSYQGVNSPLHF
J gene: TRBJ2-3; D gene: TRBD2; clone size: NA; V gene: TRBV29-1; CDR3 DNA: TGCAGCGCGGATAGCGGGGGGACAGATACGCAGTATTTT; CDR3 protein: CSADSGGTDTQYF
J gene: TRBJ1-1; D gene: NA; clone size: once; V gene: TRBV6-1; CDR3 DNA: TGTGCCAGCAGTGATATCGGGAAGGGAAACACTGAAGCTTTCTTT; CDR3 protein: CASSDIGKGNTEAFF
J gene: TRBJ1-1; D gene: NA; clone size: NA; V gene: TRBV20-1; CDR3 DNA: TGCAGTGCTAGAGATCTCGCCGAAGCTTTCTTT; CDR3 protein: CSARDLAEAFF
J gene: TRBJ1-1; D gene: NA; clone size: few; V gene: TRBV5-6; CDR3 DNA: TGTGCCAGCAGCTTAACTGTGAACACTGAAGCTTTCTTT; CDR3 protein: CASSLTVNTEAFF
J gene: TRBJ2-2; D gene: NA; clone size: NA; V gene: TRBV6-2/TRBV6-3; CDR3 DNA: TGTGCCAGCAGTACCCGGGAAGCCGGGGAGCTGTTTTTT; CDR3 protein: CASSTREAGELFF
J gene: TRBJ1-2; D gene: NA; clone size: NA; V gene: TRBV5-1; CDR3 DNA: TGCGCCAGCAGCTTGTTCCCGGGGGACTATGGCTACACCTTC; CDR3 protein: CASSLFPGDYGYTF
J gene: TRBJ1-3; D gene: TRBD1; clone size: few; V gene: TRBV5-1; CDR3 DNA: TGCGCCAGCAGCGACTTGACAGGGGTCGGAAACACCATATATTTT; CDR3 protein: CASSDLTGVGNTIYF
J gene: TRBJ2-5; D gene: TRBD1; clone size: NA; V gene: TRBV7-9; CDR3 DNA: TGTGCCAGCAGCTTATGGACAGGAGAAGAGACCCAGTACTTC; CDR3 protein: CASSLWTGEETQYF
J gene: TRBJ2-7; D gene: NA; clone size: NA; V gene: TRBV19; CDR3 DNA: TGTGCCAGTAGTTCCCGCGCAGCAGGTTACTACGAGCAGTACTTC; CDR3 protein: CASSSRAAGYYEQYF
J gene: TRBJ2-1; D gene: NA; clone size: NA; V gene: TRBV5-4; CDR3 DNA: TGTGCCAGCAGCTGGGACTACAATGAGCAGTTCTTC; CDR3 protein: CASSWDYNEQFF
J gene: TRBJ2-3; D gene: NA; clone size: NA; V gene: TRBV7-9; CDR3 DNA: TGTGCCAGCAGCCCCGTGGAGAGTACGCAGTATTTT; CDR3 protein: CASSPVESTQYF
J gene: TRBJ2-7; D gene: NA; clone size: once; V gene: TRBV10-1; CDR3 DNA: TGCGCCAGCAGTGAATTAAGGGAGATTTCCAACGAGCAGTACTTC; CDR3 protein: CASSELREISNEQYF
J gene: TRBJ1-2; D gene: NA; clone size: NA; V gene: TRBV7-2; CDR3 DNA: TGTGCCAGCAGCTTAGCACTTACTAACTATGGCTACACCTTC; CDR3 protein: CASSLALTNYGYTF
J gene: TRBJ1-6; D gene: NA; clone size: NA; V gene: TRBV2; CDR3 DNA: TGTGCCAGCAGAGTGGGGCCCCATCCACCCCTCCACTTT; CDR3 protein: CASRVGPHPPLHF
J gene: TRBJ1-4; D gene: NA; clone size: NA; V gene: TRBV4-3; CDR3 DNA: TGCGCCAGCAGCCCGGGGGTTGTACGGGCAGGGCGTAATGAAAAACTGTTTTTT; CDR3 protein: CASSPGVVRAGRNEKLFF
J gene: TRBJ2-7; D gene: NA; clone size: NA; V gene: TRBV12-3/TRBV12-4; CDR3 DNA: TGTGCCAGCAGGGCAATGGCAGACGAGCAGTACTTC; CDR3 protein: CASRAMADEQYF
J gene: TRBJ1-3; D gene: NA; clone size: NA; V gene: TRBV18; CDR3 DNA: TGTGCCAGCTCACCACAGGACACCATATATTTT; CDR3 protein: CASSPQDTIYF
J gene: TRBJ1-4; D gene: NA; clone size: NA; V gene: TRBV5-1; CDR3 DNA: TGCGCCAGCAGCTTTACGCCGGGGGAAAAACTGTTTTTT; CDR3 protein: CASSFTPGEKLFF
J gene: TRBJ2-2; D gene: TRBD2; clone size: NA; V gene: TRBV5-1; CDR3 DNA: TGCGCCAGCAGCCCCGGACTAGCCAACACCGGGGAGCTGTTTTTT; CDR3 protein: CASSPGLANTGELFF
J gene: TRBJ1-4; D gene: NA; clone size: NA; V gene: TRBV30; CDR3 DNA: TGTGCCTGGAGTGTACGCGGGGGATGGAATGAAAAACTGTTTTTT; CDR3 protein: CAWSVRGGWNEKLFF
J gene: TRBJ2-2; D gene: NA; clone size: NA; V gene: TRBV15; CDR3 DNA: TGTGCCACCAGCAGAGATCGATATGGGGGGCGATACACCGGGGAGCTGTTTTTT; CDR3 protein: CATSRDRYGGRYTGELFF
J gene: TRBJ1-2; D gene: NA; clone size: NA; V gene: TRBV6-2/TRBV6-3; CDR3 DNA: TGTGCCAGCAGTTACTCGACCGGCTACACCTTC; CDR3 protein: CASSYSTGYTF
J gene: TRBJ2-2; D gene: TRBD2; clone size: NA; V gene: TRBV6-2/TRBV6-3; CDR3 DNA: TGTGCCAGCAGTTTCCCCTCGGCCCCAAGGACTAGCGGGGTAACCGGGGAGCTGTTTTTT; CDR3 protein: CASSFPSAPRTSGVTGELFF
J gene: TRBJ1-6; D gene: NA; clone size: few; V gene: TRBV7-9; CDR3 DNA: TGTGCCAGCAGCTTAGCGGGACGCTATAATTCACCCCTCCACTTT; CDR3 protein: CASSLAGRYNSPLHF
J gene: TRBJ1-5; D gene: NA; clone size: NA; V gene: TRBV2; CDR3 DNA: TGTGCCAGCACGGAGGCCGGACCCCAGCATTTT; CDR3 protein: CASTEAGPQHF
J gene: TRBJ1-6; D gene: TRBD1; clone size: NA; V gene: TRBV30; CDR3 DNA: TGTGCCTGGGATCCGGGACAGGGGAATTCACCCCTCCACTTT; CDR3 protein: CAWDPGQGNSPLHF
J gene: TRBJ2-7; D gene: NA; clone size: once; V gene: TRBV3-1/TRBV3-2; CDR3 DNA: TGTGCCAGCAGCCAAGAGGGCCCTCTGAACTTC; CDR3 protein: CASSQEGPLNF
J gene: TRBJ1-2; D gene: NA; clone size: NA; V gene: TRBV4-1; CDR3 DNA: TGCGCCAGCAGCCGGATTTCAGGCGTTACTAACTATGGCTACACCTTC; CDR3 protein: CASSRISGVTNYGYTF
J gene: TRBJ1-5; D gene: NA; clone size: NA; V gene: TRBV11-2; CDR3 DNA: TGTGCCAGCAGCTTGTTAGGGATACGGCAGCCCCAGCATTTT; CDR3 protein: CASSLLGIRQPQHF
J gene: TRBJ1-2; D gene: TRBD1; clone size: NA; V gene: TRBV7-9; CDR3 DNA: TGTGCCAGCGGAACCGGGACAGGGGGTTACACCTTC; CDR3 protein: CASGTGTGGYTF
J gene: TRBJ1-4; D gene: NA; clone size: NA; V gene: TRBV10-2; CDR3 DNA: TGCGCCAGCAGTGACATTAGGGGGGAGACTAATGAAAAACTGTTTTTT; CDR3 protein: CASSDIRGETNEKLFF
J gene: TRBJ1-2; D gene: NA; clone size: NA; V gene: TRBV2; CDR3 DNA: TGTGCCAGCAGTCGGGACGGGTTCTATGGCTACACCTTC; CDR3 protein: CASSRDGFYGYTF
J gene: TRBJ1-5; D gene: NA; clone size: NA; V gene: TRBV6-5; CDR3 DNA: TGTGCCAGCAGCGCCGTGGGGTCTGACAATCAGCCCCAGCATTTT; CDR3 protein: CASSAVGSDNQPQHF
J gene: TRBJ2-5; D gene: TRBD1; clone size: few; V gene: TRBV7-6; CDR3 DNA: TGTGCCAGCAGCTCTTGGACAGGCTTTCAAGAGACCCAGTACTTC; CDR3 protein: CASSSWTGFQETQYF
J gene: TRBJ1-6; D gene: TRBD1; clone size: NA; V gene: TRBV29-1; CDR3 DNA: TGCAGCGGCCTACAGGGGGCAGGGGGACCCCTCCACTTT; CDR3 protein: CSGLQGAGGPLHF